The 27 T cell receptor beta chains reported below all come from one sample, sequenced in a study of T cells in tuberculosis. Repertoires were generated with immunoSEQ multiplex PCR, while TCRdb's copy carries only in-frame clones and drops some. This table holds under 40,000 clones, roughly nine tenths found once. Material: PBMCs. These receptors came from a donor aged 10-35 years with latent tuberculosis or without tuberculosis infection.

J is TRBJ2-7 and V is TRBV11-1; 9 nucleotides agree with TRBD2. With V trimmed by 5 bases and J by 3 bases, 8 bases remained unmatched. The germline V gene encodes CDR1 SGHAT and CDR2 FQDESV (reference sequence). The CDR3 extends over 15 amino acids. The CDR3 DNA follows: TGTGCCAGCAGCCAGGGTAGCGGGAGAAACTACGAGCAGTACTTC. Amino acid sequence: CASSQGSGRNYEQYF.

V is TRBV5-4 and J is TRBJ1-4; possible D gene TRBD1, 5 bases. CDR1 and CDR2 (germline): SGHNT, YYREEE (reference sequence). Trimming removed 4 bases at V and 3 bases at J, with 13 bases between. This CDR3 spans 15 amino acids. The CDR3 spells CASSPGGTSNEKLFF. CDR3 DNA sequence: TGTGCCAGCAGCCCAGGAGGGACGTCTAATGAAAAACTGTTTTTT. Complete variable domain (other parts from reference TRBV5-4 and TRBJ1-4): ETGVTQSPTHLIKTRGQQVTLRCSSQSGHNTVSWYQQALGQGPQFIFQYYREEENGRGNFPPRFSGLQFPNYSSELNVNALELDDSALYLCASSPGGTSNEKLFFGSGTQLSVL.

The gene calls are TRBV4-3 and TRBJ2-1; TRBD2 is a possible D gene (6 bases). The ends were cut back, 0 bases at V and 9 bases at J, with 15 bases in the middle. The germline V gene encodes CDR1 LGHNA and CDR2 YSLEER. The CDR3 has 15 residues. CDR3 bases: TGCGCCAGCAGCCAAGATAGGATGATGCGGGGTGAGCAGTTCTTC. Translating it yields CASSQDRMMRGEQFF.

The chain links TRBV9 to TRBJ2-1, with D tentatively TRBD1 (6 bases). This CDR3 comprises 11 residues. Germline lookup yields CDR1 SGDLS and CDR2 YYNGEE. V was clipped by 3 bases and J by 14 bases, with 12 bases between them. The CDR3 loop is CASSANRVKFF. For the CDR3, the DNA is TGTGCCAGCAGCGCAAACAGGGTAAAGTTCTTC.

This clone was recorded only once. The V gene is TRBV9, the J gene TRBJ1-1, with TRBD1 as a possible D gene (5 bases). From germline, CDR1 is SGDLS and CDR2 YYNGEE. There are 18 residues in the CDR3. V dropped 4 bases and J dropped 4 bases, with 26 bases sitting between them. CDR3 in amino acids: CASSLSLGSPGGGTEAFF. CDR3 DNA: TGTGCCAGCAGCCTTAGCCTTGGGTCGCCCGGGGGTGGCACTGAAGCTTTCTTT.

This chain links TRBV10-3 with TRBJ1-2; TRBD1 aligns across 10 bases. After removal of 6 bases from V and 7 bases from J, the junction contained 5 bases not matched to a gene. Germline-derived CDR1 and CDR2 are ENHRY and SYGVKD. CDR3 length: 13 amino acids. The CDR3 protein is CAIREGQGPGYTF. In DNA form, the CDR3 reads TGTGCCATCAGGGAGGGACAGGGGCCTGGCTACACCTTC.

The gene calls are TRBV4-3 and TRBJ2-5; perhaps TRBD1 as D (7 bases). The germline V gene has CDR1 LGHNA and CDR2 YSLEER. Trimming removed 4 bases at V and 5 bases at J, with 17 bases between. The CDR3 runs 15 residues. CDR3 loop: CASSPQGGTAETQYF. CDR3 nucleotides: TGCGCCAGCAGCCCTCAAGGGGGGACAGCGGAGACCCAGTACTTC.

The V gene is TRBV30, the J gene TRBJ1-3, with D maybe TRBD1 (6 bases). Per the germline V gene, CDR1 is GTSNPN and CDR2 is SVGIG (reference sequence). The CDR3 extends over 14 amino acids. V lost 3 bases, J lost 2 bases, and 11 bases lay in between. DNA of the CDR3: TGTGCCTGGAGCAGGGACATGGCTGGAAACACCATATATTTT. Its protein product is CAWSRDMAGNTIYF.

CDR3 protein: CASRPYSGTASNEQFF. The CDR3, as DNA: TGTGCCAGCAGACCTTATTCCGGGACAGCTTCCAATGAGCAGTTCTTC. This chain connects TRBV7-8 to TRBJ2-1, with 7 bases lining up with TRBD1. Per the germline V gene, CDR1 is SGHVS and CDR2 is FQNEAQ. After removal of 6 bases from V and 6 bases from J, the junction contained 14 bases not matched to a gene. This CDR3 comprises 16 residues.

V usage is TRBV29-1 and J usage is TRBJ2-5; possible D gene TRBD2, 6 bases. Trimming shortened V by 0 bases and J by 2 bases, and 16 bases separated the two germline ends. Germline V lookup: CDR1 SQVTM, CDR2 ANQGSEA. The CDR3 totals 16 residues. The CDR3 bases are TGCAGCGTTGAAGATCTGTCGGAGGGGTCACAAGAGACCCAGTACTTC. It encodes CSVEDLSEGSQETQYF.

This chain links TRBV5-6 with TRBJ2-7; D perhaps matches TRBD2 (5 bases). Germline loops: CDR1 SGHDT, CDR2 YYEEEE. V lost 3 bases to trimming and J lost 3 bases, with 10 bases between them. This CDR3 is built from 13 residues. The CDR3 spells CASSSRGIYEQYF. Here the CDR3 DNA reads TGTGCCAGCAGCTCAAGAGGGATCTACGAGCAGTACTTC.

The V gene is TRBV5-4, the J gene TRBJ2-3; TRBD2 matches 8 bases. CDR1 and CDR2 from the germline V gene are SGHNT and YYREEE (reference sequence). CDR3 length equals 17 residues. The junction had 11 bases not matched to a gene; V was cut back by 0 bases and J by 5 bases. CDR3: CASSLDSGAAGIDTQYF. CDR3 DNA sequence: TGTGCCAGCAGCTTGGATAGCGGGGCCGCAGGGATAGATACGCAGTATTTT.

The chain joins TRBV5-4 to TRBJ1-6, with TRBD1 matching 7 bases. J was trimmed by 0 bases and V by 3 bases; bases with no gene match: 3. CDR1 and CDR2 (germline): SGHNT, YYREEE (reference sequence). This CDR3 is 16 amino acids long. The CDR3 loop reads CASSWDRGSYNSPLHF. The CDR3 DNA reads as TGTGCCAGCAGCTGGGACAGAGGCTCCTATAATTCACCCCTCCACTTT. The complete variable domain, with remaining parts taken from reference TRBV5-4 and TRBJ1-6, reads ETGVTQSPTHLIKTRGQQVTLRCSSQSGHNTVSWYQQALGQGPQFIFQYYREEENGRGNFPPRFSGLQFPNYSSELNVNALELDDSALYLCASSWDRGSYNSPLHFGNGTRLTVT.

The rearrangement uses TRBV7-2 and TRBJ1-1; 8 nucleotides line up with TRBD1. The germline V gene encodes CDR1 SGHTA and CDR2 FQGNSA. This CDR3 region has 15 residues. V trimming: 5 bases; J trimming: 1 base; junction bases outside the gene matches: 6. The CDR3 DNA follows: TGTGCCAGCAGCCGACAGGGGTCGGGGAACACTGAAGCTTTCTTT. Residues: CASSRQGSGNTEAFF.

The chain is built from TRBV5-1 and TRBJ2-1, with 10 bases fitting TRBD2. Germline values: CDR1 SGHRS, CDR2 YFSETQ. CDR3 length: 17 amino acids. J lost 5 bases, V lost 0 bases, and 8 bases had no gene match. This CDR3 reads CASSLVPQAGGDNEQFF. The CDR3 bases are TGCGCCAGCAGCTTGGTTCCTCAAGCGGGGGGGGACAATGAGCAGTTCTTC. Full variable domain (remainder filled in from reference TRBV5-1 and TRBJ2-1): KAGVTQTPRYLIKTRGQQVTLSCSPISGHRSVSWYQQTPGQGLQFLFEYFSETQRNKGNFPGRFSGRQFSNSRSEMNVSTLELGDSALYLCASSLVPQAGGDNEQFFGPGTRLTVL.

The V call is TRBV5-4, the J call TRBJ1-2, with D tentatively TRBD1 (6 bases). Per germline, CDR1 SGHNT and CDR2 YYREEE (reference sequence). V shed 3 bases and J shed 6 bases, with 18 bases lying between them. CDR3 size: 15 residues. CDR3: CASSSDPGQSNGYTF. DNA of the CDR3: TGTGCCAGCAGCTCCGATCCCGGACAGTCCAATGGCTACACCTTC.

The gene calls are TRBV5-4 and TRBJ1-3; 7 nucleotides align to TRBD1. Germline V gives CDR1 SGHNT, CDR2 YYREEE (reference sequence). This CDR3 is built from 15 residues. V dropped 4 bases and J dropped 2; count of bases not matched to a gene: 6. CDR3 sequence: CASSKPTGAGNTIYF. The CDR3 DNA sequence: TGTGCCAGCAGCAAACCTACAGGGGCTGGAAACACCATATATTTT. The full variable domain, completed using reference TRBV5-4 and TRBJ1-3, is ETGVTQSPTHLIKTRGQQVTLRCSSQSGHNTVSWYQQALGQGPQFIFQYYREEENGRGNFPPRFSGLQFPNYSSELNVNALELDDSALYLCASSKPTGAGNTIYFGEGSWLTVV.

The V and J genes are TRBV10-3 and TRBJ2-2, with 10 bases identical to TRBD2. This CDR3 comprises 16 residues. Trimming removed 6 bases from V and 8 bases from J; junction bases left unmatched: 12. Germline CDR1 reads ENHRY; CDR2 reads SYGVKD. CDR3 nucleotides: TGTGCCATCAGGGTCGAGCGGGAGGGCTTAATAGGGGAGCTGTTTTTT. Translated, it gives CAIRVEREGLIGELFF.

V and J are TRBV9 and TRBJ2-5; tentatively, D is TRBD2 (5 bases). In germline, CDR1 is SGDLS, CDR2 YYNGEE. V gave up 0 bases and J gave up 4 bases, with 10 bases separating them. The CDR3 is 14 amino acids. CDR3 bases: TGTGCCAGCAGCGTAGCGGGAAGGGCAGAGACCCAGTACTTC. The encoded protein is CASSVAGRAETQYF.

This chain links TRBV4-3 with TRBJ1-1, with D possibly TRBD1 on 5 matching bases. Trimming took 3 bases from V and 4 from J, leaving 15 bases between them. Germline V CDR1 and CDR2: LGHNA, YSLEER. The CDR3 runs to 15 residues. The CDR3 region is CASSHGPGGGTEAFF. CDR3 nucleotide sequence: TGCGCCAGCAGCCACGGGCCGGGCGGGGGCACTGAAGCTTTCTTT.

This sequence joins TRBV7-2 and TRBJ1-1; D is unresolved. V gave up 5 bases and J gave up 3 bases, with 13 bases separating them. Germline CDR1 reads SGHTA; CDR2 reads FQGNSA. The CDR3 is 14 residues long. In DNA, the CDR3 is TGTGCCAGCAGCCTCTCTTACCGGGACACTGAAGCTTTCTTT. Translating gives CASSLSYRDTEAFF.

The chain employs TRBV28 and TRBJ1-6; TRBD1 matches at 8 bases. CDR3 length: 16 residues. V dropped 6 bases and J dropped 9; count of bases not matched to a gene: 13. Per the germline V gene, CDR1 is MDHEN and CDR2 is SYDVKM. The CDR3 DNA sequence: TGTGCCAGCAGGGACCGGACAGGGATATCTCCTTCACCCCTCCACTTT. This encodes CASRDRTGISPSPLHF.

The rearrangement links TRBV27 to TRBJ2-2, with TRBD2 as a possible D gene (5 bases). Trimming removed 9 bases at V and 2 bases at J, with 13 bases between. In germline, CDR1 is MNHEY, CDR2 SMNVEV (reference sequence). The CDR3 is made up of 14 amino acids. CDR3 protein: CASRRGYNTGELFF. The CDR3 region has the DNA TGTGCCAGTCGACGCGGGTACAACACCGGGGAGCTGTTTTTT.

The chain links TRBV5-1 to TRBJ1-2; D might be TRBD1 (6 bases). Germline CDR1 and CDR2: SGHRS and YFSETQ. The length of the CDR3 is 13 residues. Trimming left V 4 bases short and J 5 bases short, with 12 bases between. The CDR3 DNA sequence: TGCGCCAGCAGCACGGACAGAGAGTATGGCTACACCTTC. Protein product: CASSTDREYGYTF. Looking up the rest from reference TRBV5-1 and TRBJ1-2 gives the full variable domain: KAGVTQTPRYLIKTRGQQVTLSCSPISGHRSVSWYQQTPGQGLQFLFEYFSETQRNKGNFPGRFSGRQFSNSRSEMNVSTLELGDSALYLCASSTDREYGYTFGSGTRLTVV.

The gene calls are TRBV11-2 and TRBJ2-5; weak D call: TRBD2 (6 bases). The germline CDR1 and CDR2 sequences are SGHAT and FQNNGV. The CDR3 has 12 residues. Trimming stripped 3 bases from V and 4 bases from J, with 6 bases between. The CDR3 spells CASSLEGETQYF. CDR3 sequence (DNA): TGTGCCAGCAGCTTGGAGGGAGAGACCCAGTACTTC.

V is TRBV5-1 and J is TRBJ1-3; D is ambiguous. Trimming shortened V by 2 bases and J by 4 bases, and 10 bases separated the two germline ends. The CDR3 totals 14 residues. The V gene's germline CDR1 is SGHRS and CDR2 YFSETQ. CDR3 DNA sequence: TGCGCCAGCAGCTTCTTCGGGGTGGGAAACACCATATATTTT. Its protein is CASSFFGVGNTIYF.

The chain combines TRBV18 with TRBJ2-2, with a possible D match to TRBD1 (5 bases). In germline, CDR1 is KGHSH, CDR2 LQKENI. V was clipped by 1 base and J by 3 bases, with 12 bases between them. The CDR3 is made up of 16 amino acids. CDR3 sequence (DNA): TGTGCCAGCTCACCACGCGGCAGGGCGGACACCGGGGAGCTGTTTTTT. Protein sequence: CASSPRGRADTGELFF.